The T cell receptor (beta chain) described here comes from a study of response to subunit inactivated influenza vaccine (dated by TCRdb to the late 2010s). Background on the whole study: To follow how T cells responded to a trivalent subunit inactivated influenza vaccine, the researchers relied on deep quantitative profiling of the T cell receptor repertoire. What the work shows at the level of the full study, not this receptor alone: The authors suggested that each seasonal influenza vaccination may recruit only a limited number of new T cells.

To prepare the library, RT-PCR was applied. The sample was run on an Illumina HiSeq 2500. The public reads were reprocessed in TCRdb via fastp at Q25 and MiXCR, keeping in-frame beta chains. Duplicate CDR3 protein sequences are folded into a single record with the most common DNA and genes. The sample table lists roughly 700,000 distinct CDR3 sequences, about 15% of them with a count of one. Jointly, the top ten make up 6.5% to 8.5% of the sample. The germline V gene provides CDR1 SGHTA and CDR2 FQGNSA. After removal of 5 bases from V and 6 bases from J, the junction retains 6 bases not matched to a gene. Including cysteine and phenylalanine, the CDR3 has 13 amino acids. Only the CDR3 part of the read is kept: 39 bases, read in frame from the first base. About this clonotype: Its cognate antigen has yet to be identified. No clone much larger than this one lies a single base away; base qualities are absent.

The rearrangement combines TRBV7-2 with TRBJ2-5, with TRBD2 identical over 7 junction bases. This specimen consisted of PBMCs from blood, obtained 14 days before vaccination. This clonotype originated in a middle-aged man who received an inactivated influenza vaccine. Donor details come from another sample of the same person, matched by shared clones. The DNA reads as follows: TGTGCCAGCAGCAAGCCGGGGGGAAAGACCCAGTACTTC. It is translated as CASSKPGGKTQYF. With all but the CDR3 taken from the reference TRBV7-2 and TRBJ2-5 genes, the full variable domain is: GAGVSQSPSNKVTEKGKDVELRCDPISGHTALYWYRQSLGQGLEFLIYFQGNSAPDKSGLPSDRFSAERTGGSVSTLTIQRTQQEDSAVYLCASSKPGGKTQYFGPGTRLLVL.